The 24 T cell receptor beta chains below were found in one sample sequenced in a study of cytomegalovirus exposure and HLA in healthy donors. 13 Jbeta primers and 60 Vbeta primers were used for the PCR. Profiling relied on immunoSEQ multiplex PCR, and the TCRdb table lists in-frame clones only, not all of them. Of under 200,000 clones listed, 84% are singletons. Sequenced sample: PBMCs. These receptors were taken from a boy between 2 and 10 years old in good health and CMV-seronegative.

The chain combines TRBV5-4 with TRBJ1-2; 7 nucleotides align to TRBD1. CDR3 size: 13 residues. The V segment lost 5 bases and the J segment 2 bases; nucleotides outside the gene matches: 3. Germline lookup yields CDR1 SGHNT and CDR2 YYREEE (reference sequence). CDR3 sequence (DNA): TGTGCCAGCAGGCCGACAGGGAACTATGGCTACACCTTC. It yields the protein CASRPTGNYGYTF.

The J gene is TRBJ2-3, the V gene TRBV2; 9 bases fit TRBD2. The CDR3 loop spans 14 amino acids. The germline V gene has CDR1 SNHLY and CDR2 FYNNEI. The ends lost 3 bases at V and 5 bases at J; junction bases unmatched: 3. The CDR3 region is CASSDWRGGDTQYF. In nucleotides, the CDR3 is TGTGCCAGCAGTGATTGGCGGGGGGGAGATACGCAGTATTTT.

V usage is TRBV9 and J usage is TRBJ2-1; perhaps TRBD2 as D (5 bases). V lost 0 bases to trimming and J lost 3 bases, with 13 bases between them. Germline CDR1 is SGDLS and CDR2 is YYNGEE. There are 16 residues in the CDR3. This CDR3 reads CASSVGPSGIYNEQFF. The CDR3, as DNA: TGTGCCAGCAGCGTAGGCCCTTCCGGGATCTACAATGAGCAGTTCTTC. Filled out from reference TRBV9 and TRBJ2-1, the complete variable domain reads DSGVTQTPKHLITATGQRVTLRCSPRSGDLSVYWYQQSLDQGLQFLIQYYNGEERAKGNILERFSAQQFPDLHSELNLSSLELGDSALYFCASSVGPSGIYNEQFFGPGTRLTVL.

CDR3 in DNA: TGTGCCAGCAGTGAAGCGTCGGGTTATAGCAATCAGCCCCAGCATTTT. Protein: CASSEASGYSNQPQHF. V gene TRBV6-1 combines with J gene TRBJ1-5, with D unclear. V was shortened by 0 bases and J by 0 bases, with 9 bases between the two germline ends. The CDR3 runs 16 residues. Per the germline V gene, CDR1 is MNHNS and CDR2 is SASEGT.

This rearrangement joins TRBV4-1 to TRBJ1-4, with 7 bases aligning to TRBD1. The CDR3 is 15 residues long. After removal of 4 bases from V and 5 bases from J, the junction contained 7 bases not matched to a gene. The germline CDR1 and CDR2 sequences are MGHRA and YSYEKL. The CDR3 spells CASSRTGTENEKLFF. CDR3 coding DNA: TGCGCCAGCAGCCGGACTGGGACAGAGAATGAAAAACTGTTTTTT.

This chain connects TRBV28 to TRBJ2-7; 7 bases map to TRBD1. Germline V gene lookup returns CDR1 MDHEN and CDR2 SYDVKM. Trimming cost V 6 bases and J 7 bases; bases outside gene matches: 9. The CDR3 consists of 13 residues. The DNA for the CDR3 is TGTGCCAGCAGGCGAACAGGGGCTTCGGAGCAGTACTTC. This gives the protein CASRRTGASEQYF.

V gene TRBV12-2 combines with J gene TRBJ2-7; the tabulated D call, TRBD2, remains unverified against the DNA. TRBV12-2 counts as a pseudogene. The CDR3 contains 15 residues. The CDR3, as DNA: TGTGCAAGTCGCTTTCCGGGACGGACTACCTACGAGCAGTACTTC. Its translation is CASRFPGRTTYEQYF.

The rearrangement joins TRBV6-5 to TRBJ1-5; D is ambiguous. The germline V gene encodes CDR1 MNHEY and CDR2 SVGAGI. Trimming removed 9 bases at V and 0 bases at J, with 12 bases between. This CDR3 has 14 amino acids. The CDR3 sequence is CASRSHYSNQPQHF. The CDR3, as DNA: TGTGCCAGTCGGAGCCATTATAGCAATCAGCCCCAGCATTTT.

The chain joins TRBV6-5 to TRBJ2-1; 8 bases agree with TRBD2. V trimming: 10 bases; J trimming: 7 bases; junction bases outside the gene matches: 12. The CDR3 has 14 amino acids. Germline V gene lookup returns CDR1 MNHEY and CDR2 SVGAGI. This CDR3 reads CATKRELTRNEQFF. CDR3 nucleotide sequence: TGTGCCACCAAGCGGGAGCTGACACGTAATGAGCAGTTCTTC.

This rearrangement joins TRBV9 to TRBJ1-6; D is ambiguous. The CDR3 is 18 residues long. The V and J ends lost 0 bases and 14 bases respectively, with 27 bases between them. Germline loops: CDR1 SGDLS, CDR2 YYNGEE. The CDR3, as DNA: TGTGCCAGCAGCGTAGGGGCGAGTCGGTTTCAAAGTATCGTGGCCCTCCACTTT. It translates to CASSVGASRFQSIVALHF.

The V call is TRBV7-9, the J call TRBJ2-7; D is perhaps TRBD2 (5 bases). The V gene's germline CDR1 is SEHNR and CDR2 FQNEAQ (reference sequence). Trimming cost V 5 bases and J 5 bases, with 10 bases left between them. CDR3 length: 12 amino acids. CDR3 sequence (DNA): TGTGCCAGCAGCAACGGGATCAACGAGCAGTACTTC. Translating gives CASSNGINEQYF. Full variable domain (remainder filled in from reference TRBV7-9 and TRBJ2-7): DTGVSQNPRHKITKRGQNVTFRCDPISEHNRLYWYRQTLGQGPEFLTYFQNEAQLEKSRLLSDRFSAERPKGSFSTLEIQRTEQGDSAMYLCASSNGINEQYFGPGTRLTVT.

The chain links TRBV19 to TRBJ2-5; the D gene is possibly TRBD1 (6 bases). In germline, CDR1 is LNHDA, CDR2 SQIVND (reference sequence). V was clipped by 3 bases and J by 2 bases, with 10 bases between them. This CDR3 is 14 amino acids long. CDR3 region: CASSIRGFQETQYF. The CDR3 nucleotides read TGTGCCAGTAGTATTAGGGGGTTTCAAGAGACCCAGTACTTC.

The V and J genes are TRBV21-1 and TRBJ1-5; no DNA check was done on the table's D call, TRBD1. TRBV21-1 is annotated as a pseudogene. This CDR3 contains 21 residues. This CDR3 is CASSKVPSWGQGGNRDQPQHF. In DNA form, the CDR3 reads TGTGCCAGCAGCAAAGTACCATCATGGGGACAGGGGGGTAATAGGGATCAGCCCCAGCATTTT.

The V call is TRBV19, the J call TRBJ2-7; 8 nucleotides align to TRBD1. The germline V gene encodes CDR1 LNHDA and CDR2 SQIVND (reference sequence). The V segment lost 3 bases and the J segment 9 bases; nucleotides outside the gene matches: 13. This CDR3 is built from 15 residues. As DNA, the CDR3 is TGTGCCAGTAGTATTGGAGGACAGGGCGGTAAGCGGCAGTACTTC. It yields the protein CASSIGGQGGKRQYF.

This clone was observed a handful of times. The chain recombines TRBV29-1 with TRBJ1-1; weak D call: TRBD1 (5 bases). Trimming stripped 8 bases from V and 0 bases from J, with 10 bases between. Germline CDR1 and CDR2: SQVTM and ANQGSEA. The CDR3 covers 12 residues. The CDR3 bases are TGCAGCCACGGGGGATTGAACACTGAAGCTTTCTTT. Protein sequence: CSHGGLNTEAFF.

The chain joins TRBV9 to TRBJ2-4, with 7 bases identical to TRBD1. The CDR3 runs to 16 residues. CDR1 and CDR2 (germline): SGDLS, YYNGEE. The V segment lost 0 bases and the J segment 0 bases; nucleotides outside the gene matches: 3. The DNA of the CDR3 is TGTGCCAGCAGCGTAGGGACAGGTGTAGCCAAAAACATTCAGTACTTC. Amino acids: CASSVGTGVAKNIQYF.

The CDR3 nucleotides read TGCGCCAGCACCGGACTAGCCTTACATACAGATACGCAGTATTTT. Translation: CASTGLALHTDTQYF. The chain employs TRBV10-1 and TRBJ2-3; the match to TRBD2 covers 8 bases. From germline, CDR1 is WNHNN and CDR2 SYGVQD (reference sequence). The CDR3 is made up of 15 amino acids. J gave up 3 bases and V 7 bases, and 9 bases lay outside the gene matches.

This clone was recorded only once. The chain carries TRBV9 and TRBJ2-2; TRBD2 matches at 14 bases. Germline V gene lookup returns CDR1 SGDLS and CDR2 YYNGEE. The V gene end was trimmed by 3 bases and the J gene end by 6 bases; junction bases not matched to a gene: 7. The CDR3 is 17 amino acids. This chain's CDR3 is CASSDPRLAGGAGELFF. In DNA, the CDR3 is TGTGCCAGCAGCGACCCCCGACTAGCGGGAGGGGCCGGGGAGCTGTTTTTT.

The V gene is TRBV5-1, the J gene TRBJ1-2; 10 nucleotides align to TRBD1. CDR1 SGHRS and CDR2 YFSETQ come from the germline V gene. V was clipped by 3 bases and J by 6 bases; unmatched bases: 5. The CDR3 extends over 14 amino acids. The CDR3 reads CASSYQTGGNGYTF. The CDR3 nucleotides are TGCGCCAGCAGCTATCAGACAGGGGGCAATGGCTACACCTTC. The variable domain in full, completed from reference TRBV5-1 and TRBJ1-2, reads KAGVTQTPRYLIKTRGQQVTLSCSPISGHRSVSWYQQTPGQGLQFLFEYFSETQRNKGNFPGRFSGRQFSNSRSEMNVSTLELGDSALYLCASSYQTGGNGYTFGSGTRLTVV.

V gene TRBV7-9 combines with J gene TRBJ2-5, with TRBD1 matching 7 bases. The J call is in doubt because the DNA end fits TRBJ2-7 better. From germline, CDR1 is SEHNR and CDR2 FQNEAQ (reference sequence). This CDR3 region has 16 residues. CDR3 loop: CASSLAKGAGSYEQYF. The DNA of the CDR3 is TGTGCCAGCAGCTTAGCGAAGGGGGCCGGCTCCTACGAGCAGTACTTC.

The J gene is TRBJ2-5, the V gene TRBV5-4; TRBD2 agrees at 7 bases. This CDR3 region has 14 residues. Germline V gene sequence: CDR1 SGHNT, CDR2 YYREEE (reference sequence). Trimming took 4 bases from V and 8 from J; bases not matched to a gene: 11. The CDR3 sequence is CASSLQRGGETQYF. The DNA for the CDR3 is TGTGCCAGCAGCCTCCAGCGGGGTGGCGAAACCCAGTACTTC.

This clone was seen just once. The chain carries TRBV6-1 and TRBJ2-7; D possibly corresponds to TRBD2 (5 bases). V lost 4 bases to trimming and J lost 4 bases, with 11 bases between them. The CDR3 runs to 13 residues. Germline V gene sequence: CDR1 MNHNS, CDR2 SASEGT. The CDR3 nucleotides are TGTGCCAGCAGTGTCGAAGGACTTTACGAGCAGTACTTC. Translating gives CASSVEGLYEQYF.

The rearrangement joins TRBV10-3 to TRBJ2-7; D not resolved. Trimming took off 2 bases at V and 4 bases at J, with 9 bases between the two ends. Germline-derived CDR1 and CDR2 are ENHRY and SYGVKD. The CDR3 sequence is 13 residues long. CDR3 protein: CAISETPNYEQYF. The CDR3 nucleotides read TGTGCCATCAGTGAGACACCGAATTACGAGCAGTACTTC.

The J gene is TRBJ2-7, the V gene TRBV7-9, with 8 bases identical to TRBD1. Trimming cost V 4 bases and J 1 base; bases outside gene matches: 6. CDR3 length: 15 residues. Germline V lookup: CDR1 SEHNR, CDR2 FQNEAQ (reference sequence). The DNA of the CDR3 is TGTGCCAGCAGCTCGGACAGGGTTTGGTCCTACGAGCAGTACTTC. Its protein product is CASSSDRVWSYEQYF.